This T cell receptor beta chain was captured in a study of blood T cells in healthy people across ages. General study findings and limits: As age increased, TCR beta diversity per million T cells fell in a roughly linear fashion.

CDR3 length: 16 residues. The V end was cut by 0 bases, the J end by 0 bases, with 9 bases between. Germline V gene lookup returns CDR1 SGHRS and CDR2 YFSETQ. A sample-barcoded 5' primer and a J-beta primer mix were used in a second PCR of about 7 to 12 cycles. A tag from a template-switch adaptor with 12 random nucleotides marked each cDNA molecule. TCRdb re-analysed the 5' RACE reads in MiXCR, keeping a single row per CDR3 protein. Counted here are some 1,800,000 distinct CDR3 sequences, approximately 39% occurring once; the ten biggest clones make up 23%. Concerning this clonotype: No antigen is known for it.

At least 5 micrograms of total RNA were extracted per sample. The source of this sequence is a human donor in good health. V is TRBV5-1 and J is TRBJ2-2, with D possibly matching TRBD2 (6 bases). The specimen was blood. The CDR3 loop is CASSLAERANTGELFF. For the CDR3, the DNA is TGCGCCAGCAGCTTGGCCGAGCGGGCGAACACCGGGGAGCTGTTTTTT.